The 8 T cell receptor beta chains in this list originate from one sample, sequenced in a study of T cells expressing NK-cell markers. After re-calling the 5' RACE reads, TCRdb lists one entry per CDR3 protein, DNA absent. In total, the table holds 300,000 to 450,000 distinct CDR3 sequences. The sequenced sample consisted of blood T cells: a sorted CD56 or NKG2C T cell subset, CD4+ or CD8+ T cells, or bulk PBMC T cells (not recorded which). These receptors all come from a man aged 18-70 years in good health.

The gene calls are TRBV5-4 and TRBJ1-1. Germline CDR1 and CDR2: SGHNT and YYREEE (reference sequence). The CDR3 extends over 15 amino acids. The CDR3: CASSLAGRKGLEAFF.

The CDR3 here is CASSYRDTDEKLFF. The chain recombines TRBV2 with TRBJ1-4; TCRdb picks TRBD1, but there is no DNA to check that call. The length of the CDR3 is 14 residues. Per the germline V gene, CDR1 is SNHLY and CDR2 is FYNNEI.

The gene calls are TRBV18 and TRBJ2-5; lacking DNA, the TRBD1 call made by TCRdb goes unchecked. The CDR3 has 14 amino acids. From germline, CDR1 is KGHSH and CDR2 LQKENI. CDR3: CASSRRQGPETQYF. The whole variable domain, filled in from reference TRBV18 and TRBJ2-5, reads NAGVMQNPRHLVRRRGQEARLRCSPMKGHSHVYWYRQLPEEGLKFMVYLQKENIIDESGMPKERFSAEFPKEGPSILRIQQVVRGDSAAYFCASSRRQGPETQYFGPGTRLLVL.

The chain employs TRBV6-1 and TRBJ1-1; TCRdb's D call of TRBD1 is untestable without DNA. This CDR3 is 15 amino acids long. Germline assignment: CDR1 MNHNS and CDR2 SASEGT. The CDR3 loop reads CASSARGRVNTEAFF.

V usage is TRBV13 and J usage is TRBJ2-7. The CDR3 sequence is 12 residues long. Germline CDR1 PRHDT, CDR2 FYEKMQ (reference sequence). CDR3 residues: CASSFRTYEQYF.

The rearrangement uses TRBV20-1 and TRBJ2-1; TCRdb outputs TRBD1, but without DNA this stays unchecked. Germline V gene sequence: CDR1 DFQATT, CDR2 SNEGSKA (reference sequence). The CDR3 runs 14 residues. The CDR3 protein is CSASPGQSYNEQFF.

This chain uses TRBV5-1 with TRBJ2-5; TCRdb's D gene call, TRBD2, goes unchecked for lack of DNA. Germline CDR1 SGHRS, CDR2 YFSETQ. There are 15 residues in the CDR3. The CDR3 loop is CASSLRLAGVETQYF. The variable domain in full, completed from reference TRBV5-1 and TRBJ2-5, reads KAGVTQTPRYLIKTRGQQVTLSCSPISGHRSVSWYQQTPGQGLQFLFEYFSETQRNKGNFPGRFSGRQFSNSRSEMNVSTLELGDSALYLCASSLRLAGVETQYFGPGTRLLVL.

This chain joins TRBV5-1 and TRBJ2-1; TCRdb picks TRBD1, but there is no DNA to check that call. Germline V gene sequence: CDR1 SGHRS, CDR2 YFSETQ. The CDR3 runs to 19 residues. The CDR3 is CASSLAPSGGASSYNEQFF.